These 24 T cell receptor beta chains came from one sample sequenced in a study of radiotherapy plus CTLA-4 blockade in lung cancer. TCRdb keeps only in-frame clones here, not all; method: immunoSEQ multiplex PCR. Here the sample spans about 48,000 clones, 75% to 90% being singletons. The source was peripheral blood, collected from a patient treated with radiotherapy plus ipilimumab. The source is a human donor with non-small cell lung cancer that progressed on radiotherapy plus ipilimumab. Some clones in this sample may be carry-over from other donors' samples.

This chain connects TRBV6-6 to TRBJ1-2; TRBD1 matches at 9 bases. Germline CDR1 and CDR2: MNHNY and SVGAGI (reference sequence). This CDR3 is 15 amino acids long. V was clipped by 7 bases and J by 6 bases; unmatched bases: 12. Written as DNA, the CDR3 is TGTGCCAGCACCAGTACAGGGGGCCTAAGGAATGGCTACACCTTC. This encodes CASTSTGGLRNGYTF.

This clone was detected once. The junction shows a germline mismatch at one end, possibly a read error. The chain is built from TRBV6-1 and TRBJ1-2; D gene uncertain. The CDR3 covers 10 residues. Germline CDR1 MNHNS, CDR2 SASEGT. The CDR3 nucleotides are TGTGCCAGCAGTGAAACGGGGTCCTACTTC. Amino acid sequence: CASSETGSYF.

The chain couples TRBV20-1 to TRBJ1-1, with D hard to call. This CDR3 region has 10 residues. V was cut by 4 bases and J by 10 bases, with 10 bases left in between. The germline gives CDR1 DFQATT, CDR2 SNEGSKA (reference sequence). For the CDR3, the DNA is TGCAGTGCTACAACAGAAGTAGCTTTCTTT. Its protein is CSATTEVAFF.

The V gene is TRBV2, the J gene TRBJ1-4; possible D gene TRBD1, 6 bases. The CDR3 runs to 15 residues. The V gene's germline CDR1 is SNHLY and CDR2 FYNNEI. Trimming shortened V by 1 base and J by 8 bases, and 14 bases separated the two germline ends. The DNA of the CDR3 is TGTGCCAGCAGTGAAGACAGGGAGCGTAGAGAAAAACTGTTTTTT. Translating gives CASSEDRERREKLFF.

This clone has more than one count but fewer than ten. The germline gene is not matched at one end of the junction; a read error may be the cause. This chain joins TRBV11-2 and TRBJ1-2, with D tentatively TRBD1 (6 bases). The CDR3 has 16 amino acids. In germline, CDR1 is SGHAT, CDR2 FQNNGV. CDR3 region: CASSQEGGYTNYGYTF. CDR3 in DNA: TGCGCCAGCAGCCAAGAAGGGGGATATACTAACTATGGCTACACCTTC.

CDR3 amino acids: CASSIRQDPYEQYF. Written as DNA, the CDR3 is TGTGCCAGCAGCATCCGACAGGACCCCTACGAGCAGTACTTC. V gene TRBV5-5 combines with J gene TRBJ2-7, with D possibly being TRBD1 (6 bases). This CDR3 contains 14 residues. Germline V CDR1 and CDR2: SGHKS, YYEKEE (reference sequence). The V and J ends lost 4 bases and 2 bases respectively, with 13 bases between them.

The count of this clone is one. J is TRBJ2-7 and V is TRBV10-3, with 7 bases lining up with TRBD1. V shed 2 bases and J 3 bases; nucleotides not matched to a gene: 7. From germline, CDR1 is ENHRY and CDR2 SYGVKD. This CDR3 region has 15 residues. The CDR3 here is CAISEPRQGVYEQYF. CDR3 nucleotide sequence: TGTGCCATCAGTGAGCCAAGACAGGGTGTCTACGAGCAGTACTTC.

This rearrangement joins TRBV10-3 to TRBJ1-4; D gene unclear. This CDR3 spans 13 amino acids. Trimming removed 7 bases at V and 6 bases at J, with 12 bases between. The V gene's germline CDR1 is ENHRY and CDR2 SYGVKD. The CDR3 region has the DNA TGTGCCATCACCTCCGAGCCTTATGAAAAACTGTTTTTT. Its protein product is CAITSEPYEKLFF.

This clone was recorded only once. V gene TRBV5-1 combines with J gene TRBJ2-1; D gene unclear. The CDR3 totals 13 residues. The germline V gene has CDR1 SGHRS and CDR2 YFSETQ. Trimming removed 1 base from V and 10 bases from J, with 12 bases in between. CDR3 residues: CASSLSVPMEQFF. CDR3 bases: TGCGCCAGCAGCTTGTCAGTACCCATGGAGCAGTTCTTC.

This clone was counted only a few times. The V gene is TRBV19, the J gene TRBJ1-1, with 9 positions matching TRBD1. Trimming at V came to 7 bases and at J to 3 bases, leaving 12 bases not matched to a gene. CDR3 length: 16 amino acids. The germline V gene has CDR1 LNHDA and CDR2 SQIVND (reference sequence). The CDR3 DNA reads TGTGCCAGTACCGGGAACAGGGGGCGTGGGGACACTGAAGCTTTCTTT. Protein product: CASTGNRGRGDTEAFF.

The V call is TRBV29-1, the J call TRBJ2-3; the match to TRBD2 covers 13 bases. This CDR3 region has 15 residues. In germline, CDR1 is SQVTM, CDR2 ANQGSEA. Germline trimming cut 1 base from V and 3 bases from J; bases unmatched to any gene: 1. The CDR3 nucleotides are TGCAGCGTTGAAGGGACTAGCGGGGGAACAGATACGCAGTATTTT. It translates to CSVEGTSGGTDTQYF.

This chain connects TRBV27 to TRBJ1-5, with 12 bases that match TRBD1. The CDR3 runs to 17 residues. V trimming: 6 bases; J trimming: 0 bases; junction bases outside the gene matches: 6. Germline CDR1 reads MNHEY; CDR2 reads SMNVEV (reference sequence). The CDR3 nucleotides are TGTGCCAGCAGACAGGGACAGGGGGCATATAGCAATCAGCCCCAGCATTTT. Translation: CASRQGQGAYSNQPQHF.

The chain links TRBV27 to TRBJ2-3; TRBD2 is a possible D gene (6 bases). Trimming took off 4 bases at V and 4 bases at J, with 12 bases between the two ends. Germline V CDR1 and CDR2: MNHEY, SMNVEV (reference sequence). This CDR3 has 14 residues. CDR3 residues: CASSSGGPADTQYF. CDR3 coding DNA: TGTGCCAGCAGTTCTGGAGGGCCAGCAGATACGCAGTATTTT.

This sequence joins TRBV11-3 and TRBJ2-3; D is undetermined. Germline-derived CDR1 and CDR2 are SGHNT and YENEEA. This CDR3 spans 14 amino acids. The V gene lost 5 bases and the J gene lost 0 bases, with 9 bases spanning the gap. CDR3 sequence (DNA): TGTGCCAGCAGCGATCTCACTAGCACAGATACGCAGTATTTT. Protein sequence: CASSDLTSTDTQYF.

The chain links TRBV28 to TRBJ1-3, with 7 bases that match TRBD1. CDR1 is MDHEN and CDR2 is SYDVKM in the germline V gene. The CDR3 has 15 amino acids. V dropped 6 bases and J dropped 0; count of bases not matched to a gene: 5. The chain's CDR3 is CASSIQGFSGNTIYF. Here the CDR3 DNA reads TGTGCCAGCAGCATACAGGGGTTCTCTGGAAACACCATATATTTT. Full variable domain (outside the CDR3, taken from reference TRBV28 and TRBJ1-3): DVKVTQSSRYLVKRTGEKVFLECVQDMDHENMFWYRQDPGLGLRLIYFSYDVKMKEKGDIPEGYSVSREKKERFSLILESASTNQTSMYLCASSIQGFSGNTIYFGEGSWLTVV.

The chain carries TRBV7-2 and TRBJ2-1; D not resolved. The germline V and J ends were trimmed by 4 bases and 10 bases, with 14 bases remaining between them. The CDR3 consists of 13 residues. The germline V gene encodes CDR1 SGHTA and CDR2 FQGNSA. CDR3 sequence (DNA): TGTGCCAGCAGCTCTATAGTGGTGATAGAGCAGTTCTTC. Protein sequence: CASSSIVVIEQFF.

The chain recombines TRBV18 with TRBJ2-5; 9 bases are shared with TRBD1. The CDR3 runs 17 residues. Trimming at V came to 0 bases and at J to 5 bases, leaving 10 bases not matched to a gene. CDR1 KGHSH and CDR2 LQKENI come from the germline V gene. The CDR3 bases are TGTGCCAGCTCACCACCCTTTGGACAGGGGTCCTTGGAGACCCAGTACTTC. Amino acids: CASSPPFGQGSLETQYF.

This sequence joins TRBV10-3 and TRBJ1-3; possibly TRBD1 for D (5 bases). The germline V gene has CDR1 ENHRY and CDR2 SYGVKD. Trimming took 4 bases from V and 4 from J, leaving 20 bases between them. This CDR3 comprises 17 residues. The CDR3 spells CAISGFLSRAEGNTIYF. The CDR3 nucleotides read TGTGCCATCAGTGGCTTTCTCTCCAGGGCCGAAGGAAACACCATATATTTT.

The CDR3 region has the DNA TGTGCCAGCAGCTTGGCCGGCAGCGGAGAGACCCAGTACTTC. Translating gives CASSLAGSGETQYF. V and J are TRBV5-5 and TRBJ2-5, with D perhaps TRBD2 (5 bases). V lost 0 bases and J 4 bases, leaving 10 bases between the germline ends. Germline V CDR1 and CDR2: SGHKS, YYEKEE (reference sequence). This CDR3 has 14 residues.

CDR3 DNA sequence: TGTGCCAGCAGTATCCGGACAGGCCTCAATCAGCCCCAGCATTTT. This gives the protein CASSIRTGLNQPQHF. This sequence joins TRBV6-1 and TRBJ1-5, with 7 bases fitting TRBD1. V lost 5 bases to trimming and J lost 3 bases; unmatched junction nucleotides: 7. The CDR3 sequence is 15 residues long. Germline V gives CDR1 MNHNS, CDR2 SASEGT.

V usage is TRBV29-1 and J usage is TRBJ1-1; 9 positions agree with TRBD1. In germline, CDR1 is SQVTM, CDR2 ANQGSEA. The CDR3 runs 15 residues. V lost 6 bases, J lost 3 bases, and 11 bases stayed unmatched. The CDR3 nucleotides read TGCAGCGTCTTCGACAGGGGGGATAGGTACACTGAAGCTTTCTTT. Its translation: CSVFDRGDRYTEAFF. Full variable domain (remainder filled in from reference TRBV29-1 and TRBJ1-1): SAVISQKPSRDICQRGTSLTIQCQVDSQVTMMFWYRQQPGQSLTLIATANQGSEATYESGFVIDKFPISRPNLTFSTLTVSNMSPEDSSIYLCSVFDRGDRYTEAFFGQGTRLTVV.

This clone was seen a few times. The chain is built from TRBV6-6 and TRBJ1-2, with a tentative D call TRBD1 (6 bases). V dropped 2 bases and J dropped 4 bases, with 14 bases sitting between them. Germline CDR1 MNHNY, CDR2 SVGAGI (reference sequence). The CDR3 runs 15 residues. The CDR3 region is CASSYDSGDGYGYTF. In DNA form, the CDR3 reads TGTGCCAGCAGTTACGACTCAGGGGATGGCTATGGCTACACCTTC.

This clone was counted a single time. The J gene is TRBJ2-7, the V gene TRBV7-9, with TRBD1 identical over 7 bases. The CDR3 is made up of 12 amino acids. V lost 5 bases to trimming and J lost 9 bases; unmatched junction nucleotides: 7. Germline CDR1 SEHNR, CDR2 FQNEAQ (reference sequence). The CDR3 bases are TGTGCCAGCAGCCCCCAGGGGGTGAGGCAGTACTTC. Amino acids: CASSPQGVRQYF.

This chain connects TRBV5-1 to TRBJ2-5; 11 bases fit TRBD1. TRBJ2-7 matches the DNA end more closely, so the J call is doubtful. The germline gives CDR1 SGHRS, CDR2 YFSETQ. The CDR3 runs to 16 residues. CDR3 coding DNA: TGCGCCAGCAGCTTGGCCGGGAGGACAGGGGGCTTCGAGCAGTACTTC. Its translation: CASSLAGRTGGFEQYF.